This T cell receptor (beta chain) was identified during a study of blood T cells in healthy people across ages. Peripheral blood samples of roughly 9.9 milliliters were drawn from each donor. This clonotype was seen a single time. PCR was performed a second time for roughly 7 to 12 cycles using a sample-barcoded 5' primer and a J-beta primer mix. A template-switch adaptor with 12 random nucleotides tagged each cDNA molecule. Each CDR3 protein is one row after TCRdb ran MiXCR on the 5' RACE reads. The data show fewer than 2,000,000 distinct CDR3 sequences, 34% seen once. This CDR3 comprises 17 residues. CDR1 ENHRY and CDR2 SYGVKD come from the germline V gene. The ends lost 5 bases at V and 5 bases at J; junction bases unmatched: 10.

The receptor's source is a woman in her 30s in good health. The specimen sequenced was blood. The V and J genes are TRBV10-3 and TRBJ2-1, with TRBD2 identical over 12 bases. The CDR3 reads CAISLTSGGMGDNEQFF. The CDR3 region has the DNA TGTGCCATCAGTCTCACTAGCGGGGGGATGGGGGACAATGAGCAGTTCTTC.